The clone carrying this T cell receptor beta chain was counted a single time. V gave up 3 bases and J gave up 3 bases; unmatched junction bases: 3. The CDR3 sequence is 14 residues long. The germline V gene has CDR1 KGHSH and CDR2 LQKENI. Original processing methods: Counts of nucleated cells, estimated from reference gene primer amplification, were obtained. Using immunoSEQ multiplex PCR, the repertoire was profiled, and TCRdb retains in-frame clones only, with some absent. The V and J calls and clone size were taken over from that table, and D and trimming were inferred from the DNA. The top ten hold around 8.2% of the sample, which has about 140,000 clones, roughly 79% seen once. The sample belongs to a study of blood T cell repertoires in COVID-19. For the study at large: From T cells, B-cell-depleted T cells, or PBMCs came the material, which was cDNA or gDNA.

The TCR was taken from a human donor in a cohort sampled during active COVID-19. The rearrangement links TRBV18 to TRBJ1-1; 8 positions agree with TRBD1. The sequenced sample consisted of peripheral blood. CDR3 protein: CASSPGTGYTEAFF. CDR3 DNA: TGTGCCAGCTCACCCGGGACAGGTTACACTGAAGCTTTCTTT.